The entry below describes one TCR beta chain. This entry belongs to a study of blood T cell repertoires in COVID-19. Across the whole study: Acute-phase and convalescent COVID-19 samples originated in the United States, Italy and Spain. Sources were T cells, B-cell-depleted T cells, or PBMCs; the material itself was cDNA or gDNA.

Authors' processing steps: Amplification of reference gene primers was used by the study to estimate nucleated cell counts. Assay used: immunoSEQ multiplex PCR; TCRdb lists only in-frame clones, some missing. For V, J and clone size, that table is used; D and trimming come from the DNA. The sample has 200,000 or so clones, roughly 84% seen once; the top ten hold around 3.1%. Sequences were obtained from peripheral blood. The clonotype originates from a woman aged 25 to 39 who had recovered from COVID-19.

CDR3 sequence: CASSVSGTSNNEQYF. CDR3 nucleotides: TGTGCCAGCAGCGTAAGCGGGACTAGCAACAACGAGCAGTACTTC. This chain joins TRBV9 and TRBJ2-7; 9 nucleotides line up with TRBD2. The CDR3 contains 15 residues. Losses at the gene ends were 1 base for V and 5 bases for J; bases not matched to a gene: 7. From germline, CDR1 is SGDLS and CDR2 YYNGEE.